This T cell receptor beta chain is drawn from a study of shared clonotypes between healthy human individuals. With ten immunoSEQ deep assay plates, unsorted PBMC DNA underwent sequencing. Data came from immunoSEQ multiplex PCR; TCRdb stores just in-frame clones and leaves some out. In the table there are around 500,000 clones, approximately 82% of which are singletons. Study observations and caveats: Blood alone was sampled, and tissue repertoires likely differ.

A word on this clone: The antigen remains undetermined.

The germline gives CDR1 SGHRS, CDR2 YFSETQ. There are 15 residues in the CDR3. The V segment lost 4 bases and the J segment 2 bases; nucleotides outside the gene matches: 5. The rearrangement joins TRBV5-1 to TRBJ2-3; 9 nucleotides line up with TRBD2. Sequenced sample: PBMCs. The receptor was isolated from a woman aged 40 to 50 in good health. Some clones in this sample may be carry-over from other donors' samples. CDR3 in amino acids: CASSTPSGDTDTQYF. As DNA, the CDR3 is TGCGCCAGCAGCACACCTAGCGGGGACACAGATACGCAGTATTTT.